Sequencing of this TCR beta chain was carried out in a study of T cells in Graves' hyperthyroidism and ophthalmopathy. The CDR3 regions of TCR beta were amplified from RNA transcripts. Researchers ran a first-round RT-PCR on the TCR CDR3 using the HTBI primer set. TCRdb analysed the multiplex PCR reads with MiXCR anew, one entry per CDR3 protein. The sample contains a few hundred thousand distinct CDR3 sequences, about a sixth of which appear only once. Trimming removed 0 bases at V and 6 bases at J, with 9 bases between. Germline V gives CDR1 MNHEY, CDR2 SMNVEV (reference sequence). The CDR3 is 14 amino acids. Points from the study as a whole: Expanded thyroid clonotypes (above 0.001) were mostly also found in blood.

A word on this clonotype: What it binds is unknown.

The source is a woman aged 60-75 years with Graves' ophthalmopathy. Sequenced material: blood. The rearrangement uses TRBV27 and TRBJ2-1, with a weak D call TRBD1 (6 bases). In DNA, the CDR3 is TGTGCCAGCAGTTTATCCACAGGGCTCAATGAGCAGTTCTTC. Translating gives CASSLSTGLNEQFF.